The next 6 T cell receptor beta chains were all read from a single sample in a study of cytomegalovirus exposure and HLA in healthy donors. 60 Vbeta and 13 Jbeta primers were used in PCR. Sequenced by immunoSEQ multiplex PCR; TCRdb stores in-frame clones only, minus some. The table includes about 140,000 clones, around 72% detected once. The sample comprised PBMCs. These receptors were obtained from a middle-aged man in good health and CMV-seropositive.

This chain uses TRBV14 with TRBJ1-1; tentative D call: TRBD1 (5 bases). CDR1 and CDR2 (germline): SGHDN, FVKESK. This CDR3 is built from 17 residues. V was pared by 0 bases and J by 5 bases, with 19 bases between. CDR3 residues: CASSQDLGGALSTEAFF. The CDR3 DNA follows: TGTGCCAGCAGCCAAGATCTCGGTGGGGCACTTTCAACTGAAGCTTTCTTT. Based on the CDR3 plus reference TRBV14 and TRBJ1-1, the full variable domain is EAGVTQFPSHSVIEKGQTVTLRCDPISGHDNLYWYRRVMGKEIKFLLHFVKESKQDESGMPNNRFLAERTGGTYSTLKVQPAELEDSGVYFCASSQDLGGALSTEAFFGQGTRLTVV.

The chain is built from TRBV15 and TRBJ2-3; the match to TRBD2 covers 9 bases. With V trimmed by 5 bases and J by 3 bases, 9 bases remained unmatched. The CDR3 spans 16 residues. Germline CDR1 is LNHNV and CDR2 is YYDKDF (reference sequence). CDR3: CATSPRGSGRTDTQYF. CDR3 DNA: TGTGCCACCAGCCCCCGGGGTAGCGGGAGAACAGATACGCAGTATTTT.

The V call is TRBV28, the J call TRBJ1-2; 8 bases align to TRBD1. V lost 7 bases, J lost 0 bases, and 13 bases stayed unmatched. Germline V CDR1 and CDR2: MDHEN, SYDVKM. The CDR3 loop spans 17 amino acids. The CDR3 sequence is CASTHDRGTPSNYGYTF. CDR3 nucleotides: TGTGCCAGCACTCACGACAGGGGCACCCCCTCTAACTATGGCTACACCTTC.

The genes are TRBV2 and TRBJ1-2; TRBD1 agrees at 12 bases. Germline lookup yields CDR1 SNHLY and CDR2 FYNNEI. Trimming took 6 bases from V and 6 from J; bases not matched to a gene: 8. The CDR3 runs to 15 residues. The CDR3 sequence is CASRPGTGGPDGYTF. The DNA for the CDR3 is TGTGCCAGCAGGCCCGGGACAGGGGGCCCGGATGGCTACACCTTC.

This clone was counted a single time. The CDR3, as DNA: TGTGCCAGCAGTTCTCAGACAGGGGGCGCATTAGTATATGGCTACACCTTC. Translation: CASSSQTGGALVYGYTF. The chain couples TRBV28 to TRBJ1-2, with 10 bases fitting TRBD1. This CDR3 has 17 residues. Germline CDR1 reads MDHEN; CDR2 reads SYDVKM. V shed 4 bases, J shed 5 bases, and the junction held 13 bases outside the gene matches.

This rearrangement joins TRBV27 to TRBJ1-2; the match to TRBD1 covers 10 bases. This CDR3 is built from 18 residues. Germline CDR1 MNHEY, CDR2 SMNVEV (reference sequence). V was pared by 5 bases and J by 2 bases, with 14 bases of the junction left unmatched. CDR3 nucleotides: TGTGCCAGCAGTGCGGGACAGGGGTATCTTTATCCCAACTATGGCTACACCTTC. This gives the protein CASSAGQGYLYPNYGYTF.